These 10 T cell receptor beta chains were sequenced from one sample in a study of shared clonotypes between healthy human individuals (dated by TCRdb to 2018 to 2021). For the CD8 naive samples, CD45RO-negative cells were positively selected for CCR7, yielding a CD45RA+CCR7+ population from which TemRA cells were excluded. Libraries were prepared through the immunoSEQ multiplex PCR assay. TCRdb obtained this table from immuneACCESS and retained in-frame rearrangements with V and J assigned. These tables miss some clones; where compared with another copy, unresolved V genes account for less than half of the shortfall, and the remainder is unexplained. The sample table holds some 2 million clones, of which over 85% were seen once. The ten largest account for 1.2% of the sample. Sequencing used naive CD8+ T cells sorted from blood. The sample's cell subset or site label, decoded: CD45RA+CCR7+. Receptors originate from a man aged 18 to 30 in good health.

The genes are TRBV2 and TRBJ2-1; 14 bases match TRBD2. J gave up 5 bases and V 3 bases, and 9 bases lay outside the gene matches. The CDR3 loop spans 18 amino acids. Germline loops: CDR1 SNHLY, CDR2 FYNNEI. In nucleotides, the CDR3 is TGTGCCAGCAGTGATGGGACTAGCGGGGGACCGAGAGACAATGAGCAGTTCTTC. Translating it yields CASSDGTSGGPRDNEQFF.

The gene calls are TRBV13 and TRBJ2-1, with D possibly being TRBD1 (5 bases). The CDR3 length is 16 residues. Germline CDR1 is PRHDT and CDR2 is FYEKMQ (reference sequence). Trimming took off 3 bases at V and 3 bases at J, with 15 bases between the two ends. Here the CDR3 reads CASSLSDGQNYNEQFF. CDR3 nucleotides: TGTGCCAGCAGCTTGTCTGACGGACAAAACTACAATGAGCAGTTCTTC.

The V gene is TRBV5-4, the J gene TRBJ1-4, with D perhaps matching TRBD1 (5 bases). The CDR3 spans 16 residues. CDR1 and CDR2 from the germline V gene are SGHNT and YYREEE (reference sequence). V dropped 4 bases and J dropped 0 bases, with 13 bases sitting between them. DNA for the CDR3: TGTGCCAGCAGCGGGGGGGGATCTGCAACTAATGAAAAACTGTTTTTT. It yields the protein CASSGGGSATNEKLFF.

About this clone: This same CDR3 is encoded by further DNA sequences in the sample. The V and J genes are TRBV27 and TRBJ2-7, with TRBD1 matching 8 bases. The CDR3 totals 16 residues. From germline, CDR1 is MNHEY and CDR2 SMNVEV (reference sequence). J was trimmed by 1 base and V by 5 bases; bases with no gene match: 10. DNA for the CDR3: TGTGCCAGCAGTCCCGGGACAGGCGAGGTGTCCTACGAGCAGTACTTC. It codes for CASSPGTGEVSYEQYF.

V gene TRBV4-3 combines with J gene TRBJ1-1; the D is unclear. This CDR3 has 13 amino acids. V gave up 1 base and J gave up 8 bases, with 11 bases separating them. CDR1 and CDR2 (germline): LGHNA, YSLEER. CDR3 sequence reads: CASSQVGRLEAFF. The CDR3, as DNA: TGCGCCAGCAGCCAAGTTGGGCGCCTAGAAGCTTTCTTT.

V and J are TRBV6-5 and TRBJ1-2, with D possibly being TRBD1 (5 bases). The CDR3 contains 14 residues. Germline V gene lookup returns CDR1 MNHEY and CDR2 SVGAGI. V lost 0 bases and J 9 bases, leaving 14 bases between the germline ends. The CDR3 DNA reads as TGTGCCAGCAGTTACTCGATAGAGGGGAGCAGCTACACCTTC. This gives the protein CASSYSIEGSSYTF.

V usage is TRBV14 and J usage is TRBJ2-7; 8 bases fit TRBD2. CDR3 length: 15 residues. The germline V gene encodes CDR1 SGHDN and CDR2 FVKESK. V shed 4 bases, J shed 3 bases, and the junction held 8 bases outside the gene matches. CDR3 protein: CASSRRGGRFYEQYF. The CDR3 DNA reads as TGTGCCAGCAGCCGCCGCGGCGGGAGGTTCTACGAGCAGTACTTC.

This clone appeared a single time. CDR3 in amino acids: CASSLAGAGDTQYF. CDR3 DNA sequence: TGTGCCAGCAGTTTAGCGGGGGCAGGGGATACGCAGTATTTT. The chain carries TRBV28 and TRBJ2-3; possibly TRBD2 for D (7 bases). The CDR3 has 14 amino acids. Germline CDR1 reads MDHEN; CDR2 reads SYDVKM. Trimming cost V 2 bases and J 6 bases, with 12 bases left between them.

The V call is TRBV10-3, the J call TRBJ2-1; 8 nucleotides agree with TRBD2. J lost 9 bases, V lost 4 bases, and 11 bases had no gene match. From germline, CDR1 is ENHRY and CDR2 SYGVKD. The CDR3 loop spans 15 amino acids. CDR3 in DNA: TGTGCCATCAGTGGGGCCAGCGGGAGCTTGGCTGAGCAGTTCTTC. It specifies CAISGASGSLAEQFF.

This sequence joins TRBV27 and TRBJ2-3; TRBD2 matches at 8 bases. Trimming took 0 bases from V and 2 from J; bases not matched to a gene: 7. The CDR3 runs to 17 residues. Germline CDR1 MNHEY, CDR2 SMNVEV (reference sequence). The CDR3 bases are TGTGCCAGCAGTTTATCCGGCGCGGGGGGATTCACAGATACGCAGTATTTT. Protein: CASSLSGAGGFTDTQYF.